This is a list of T cell receptor beta chains from one sample in a study of shared clonotypes between healthy human individuals. Using immunoSEQ multiplex PCR, the repertoire was profiled, and TCRdb retains in-frame clones only, with some absent. The sample carries 470,000 or so clones, 60% to 80% recorded once. The sample consisted of PBMCs. These receptors were taken from a woman in her thirties or forties in good health. Some clones in this sample may be carry-over from other donors' samples. CDR3s include the opening cysteine and the closing phenylalanine or tryptophan. A D gene is named only where the DNA matches it firmly. Rows give clone size only sometimes, using once, few, many, or a class for an expanded clone.

clone size	J gene	V gene	D gene	CDR3 DNA	CDR3 protein
.	TRBJ2-7	TRBV27	TRBD2	TGTGCCAGCAGGAGAAGCGGGAGCTACGAGCAGTACTTC	CASRRSGSYEQYF
.	TRBJ2-7	TRBV19	.	TGTGCCAGTAGACCTCCCGGGTCCCACGAGCAGTACTTC	CASRPPGSHEQYF
few	TRBJ1-4	TRBV30	.	TGTGCCTCCGCGGACCTCCGGGGGGGTGAAAAACTGTTTTTT	CASADLRGGEKLFF
.	TRBJ2-7	TRBV6-1	.	TGTGCCAGCAGCAGGGATCCCCCCGAGCAGTACTTC	CASSRDPPEQYF
.	TRBJ2-7	TRBV27	.	TGTGCCAGCAGTCCGGGGACGGCGGGGGAGCAGTACTTC	CASSPGTAGEQYF
once	TRBJ1-4	TRBV28	.	TGTGCCAGCAGAGAAACGGCTAATGAAAAACTGTTTTTT	CASRETANEKLFF
.	TRBJ2-5	TRBV9	TRBD1	TGTGCCAGCAGCACGAGGGGGCTACCAAACTTGGGTGAGACCCAGTACTTC	CASSTRGLPNLGETQYF
.	TRBJ1-1	TRBV2	.	TGTGCCAGCAGGGCGGACGGAGGCTCTGAAGCTTTCTTT	CASRADGGSEAFF
.	TRBJ2-5	TRBV18	.	TGTGCCAGCTCACCCTACGTGGAGAGCCAAGAGACCCAGTACTTC	CASSPYVESQETQYF
.	TRBJ2-3	TRBV5-6	TRBD2	TGTGCCAGCAGCTTCCCGGCGGGAGCGCCTGTGGGGGCAGATACGCAGTATTTT	CASSFPAGAPVGADTQYF
once	TRBJ2-5	TRBV27	.	TGTGCCAGCAGTTTTGGTAGCACCCAAGAGACCCAGTACTTC	CASSFGSTQETQYF
.	TRBJ1-2	TRBV9	TRBD1	TGTGCCAGCAGCGTGGGACAGAACTACACCTTC	CASSVGQNYTF
.	TRBJ1-1	TRBV11-1	TRBD1	TGTGCCAGCAGCCCAGACAGGGTTTCAACGACTGAAGCTTTCTTT	CASSPDRVSTTEAFF
.	TRBJ1-3	TRBV4-2	.	TGTGCCAGCAGCCACTTTTCGGCTGGTAGCTCTGGAAACACCATATATTTT	CASSHFSAGSSGNTIYF
few	TRBJ2-5	TRBV18	.	TGTGCCAGCTCACCAGGAGGCCAAGAGACCCAGTACTTC	CASSPGGQETQYF
.	TRBJ2-5	TRBV7-6	TRBD2	TGTGCCAGCAGCTCCTTAGCGGGGGAAGGGACCCAGTACTTC	CASSSLAGEGTQYF
.	TRBJ2-1	TRBV19	TRBD2	TGTGCCAGTAGTCCTAGCGGGAGCGATGAGCAGTTCTTC	CASSPSGSDEQFF
.	TRBJ2-7	TRBV11-2	.	TGTGCCAGCAGCTTAGTTGGGGTCTACGAGCAGTACTTC	CASSLVGVYEQYF
.	TRBJ2-7	TRBV6-1	TRBD2	TGTGCCAGCAGTGCTACTAGCGGGAGTTACGAGCAGTACTTC	CASSATSGSYEQYF
.	TRBJ1-2	TRBV29-1	.	TGCAGCGTTGAAGATCTGGGCGCGGGACACTCGCCGGAGGGCTATGGCTACACCTTC	CSVEDLGAGHSPEGYGYTF
once	TRBJ2-7	TRBV6-6	TRBD2	TGTGCCAGCAGCCGGACTAGCGGGAGCTACGAGCAGTACTTC	CASSRTSGSYEQYF
few	TRBJ1-4	TRBV27	TRBD1	TGTGCCAGCACCTTATCGGGACAGGGATTCACTAATGAAAAACTGTTTTTT	CASTLSGQGFTNEKLFF
.	TRBJ2-3	TRBV6-5	.	TGTGCCAGCAGTGAATGGGCAGATACGCAGTATTTT	CASSEWADTQYF
.	TRBJ2-7	TRBV11-1	.	TGTGCCAGCAGCTCGGGTGGTTACGAGCAGTACTTC	CASSSGGYEQYF
few	TRBJ2-7	TRBV7-3	TRBD2	TGTGCCAGCAGCTCCGAGCGGGAGAGCGAGCAGTACTTC	CASSSERESEQYF
.	TRBJ2-5	TRBV5-1	.	TGCGCCAGCAGCTTGGGCATACTAGCAGAGTTGGAGACCCAGTACTTC	CASSLGILAELETQYF
few	TRBJ2-5	TRBV2	TRBD2	TGTGCCAGCAAACTAGCGGGAGTTGGGGAGACCCAGTACTTC	CASKLAGVGETQYF
few	TRBJ1-5	TRBV28	TRBD1	TGTGCCAGCAGTAAGCGGACAGGGCAATTTCAGCCCCAGCATTTT	CASSKRTGQFQPQHF
few	TRBJ1-4	TRBV27	TRBD1	TGTGCCAGCAGTCCCCGGGACAGCCGGTGGGAAAAACTGTTTTTT	CASSPRDSRWEKLFF
.	TRBJ2-1	TRBV7-2	TRBD2	TGTGCCAGCAGCTTGGGACTAGCAATGTCAAAGCAGTTCTTC	CASSLGLAMSKQFF
.	TRBJ2-1	TRBV7-7	.	TGTGCCAGCAGCTTAGCACCAGCAGGCCCCTACAATGAGCAGTTCTTC	CASSLAPAGPYNEQFF
.	TRBJ2-1	TRBV2	.	TGTGCCAGCAGTGTTAGCGGAGCCAATGAGCAGTTCTTC	CASSVSGANEQFF
.	TRBJ2-3	TRBV19	TRBD2	TGTGCCAGTAAAAAGACTAGCGGGTATACAGATACGCAGTATTTT	CASKKTSGYTDTQYF
.	TRBJ2-1	TRBV7-9	TRBD2	TGTGCCAGCAGCCCCCATCTAGCGGGAGCAGTAAATGAGCAGTTCTTC	CASSPHLAGAVNEQFF
.	TRBJ2-5	TRBV5-1	.	TGCGCCAGCAGCTTCCACTACAAAGAGACCCAGTACTTC	CASSFHYKETQYF
.	TRBJ2-7	TRBV7-2	TRBD2	TGTGCCAGCAGCTTAGGAGGGGTAGCGGGGCCTTACGCGCAGTACTTC	CASSLGGVAGPYAQYF
.	TRBJ2-1	TRBV4-2	TRBD2	TGTGCCAGCAGCCAAGATGTGTCTAGCGGGAGTTGGAATGAGCAGTTCTTC	CASSQDVSSGSWNEQFF
.	TRBJ2-7	TRBV6-5	.	TGTGCCAGCAGTACGTTTGGCGAGCAGTACTTC	CASSTFGEQYF
.	TRBJ2-3	TRBV7-2	.	TGTGCCAGCAGCTCATCGGGGCGCACAGATACGCAGTATTTT	CASSSSGRTDTQYF
few	TRBJ1-3	TRBV18	.	TGTGCCAGCTCACCGAGACAGGATGTTGGAAACACCATATATTTT	CASSPRQDVGNTIYF
.	TRBJ1-2	TRBV13	.	TGTGCCAGCAGCTTAGGCCGGGACTATGGCTACACCTTC	CASSLGRDYGYTF
.	TRBJ1-6	TRBV28	.	TGTGCCAGCAGCCGAAAGGACTCGGAGAATTCACCCCTCCACTTT	CASSRKDSENSPLHF
once	TRBJ1-1	TRBV28	.	TGTGCCAGCAGTCCCAGGTTGAACACTGAAGCTTTCTTT	CASSPRLNTEAFF
.	TRBJ2-7	TRBV5-5	.	TGTGCCAGCAGCTCAGGGACGTTTTACGAGCAGTACTTC	CASSSGTFYEQYF
.	TRBJ2-5	TRBV9	.	TGTGCCAGCAGCGTTAGAGCGCACCAAGAGACCCAGTACTTC	CASSVRAHQETQYF
.	TRBJ1-4	TRBV7-9	TRBD1	TGTGCCAGCAGCTTAGGACAGGGTGGCGAAAAACTGTTTTTT	CASSLGQGGEKLFF